What follows is one TCR beta chain and its context. Unmatched junction bases numbered 5, after V lost 3 bases and J lost 8 bases. CDR3 size: 14 residues. Germline V gene lookup returns CDR1 SGHRS and CDR2 YFSETQ. TCRdb's table, derived via immunoSEQ multiplex PCR, lists solely in-frame clones and lacks some. The profile shows approximately 100,000 clones, just under 95% of them singletons. This sample is drawn from a study of control samples from healthy donors and cancer patients. V usage is TRBV5-1 and J usage is TRBJ1-2; 12 nucleotides line up with TRBD1. The sample comprised blood. The sequence came from a human donor in good health. The donor label of this sample is uncertain. The CDR3 DNA is TGCGCCAGCAGCTCCGGGACAGGGGGCTGGGGCTACACCTTC. Translating gives CASSSGTGGWGYTF.